These 3 T cell receptor beta chains share one sample of origin, sequenced in a study of T cell responses to AZD1222 COVID-19 vaccine. Assay used: immunoSEQ multiplex PCR; TCRdb lists only in-frame clones, some missing. The table includes around 140,000 clones, about 93% detected once. Sequenced material: peripheral blood, taken on day 0 of AZD1222 vaccination. These receptor sequences come from an adult in good health.

This clone turned up a few times. The J gene is TRBJ1-6, the V gene TRBV28; no clear D gene. The V end lost 3 bases, the J end lost 5 bases, and 11 bases lay between the germline ends. Germline CDR1 reads MDHEN; CDR2 reads SYDVKM. The CDR3 length is 15 residues. The DNA for the CDR3 is TGTGCCAGCAGTTTGGGTACAGTGGATAATTCACCCCTCCACTTT. The encoded protein is CASSLGTVDNSPLHF.

J is TRBJ2-2 and V is TRBV5-4; no clear D gene. This CDR3 comprises 14 residues. Per the germline V gene, CDR1 is SGHNT and CDR2 is YYREEE (reference sequence). Between the trimmed V and J ends, which lost 0 bases and 2 bases, there was a span of 5 bases. CDR3 bases: TGTGCCAGCAGCTTGGGGGAAAACACCGGGGAGCTGTTTTTT. It encodes CASSLGENTGELFF.

The chain couples TRBV5-1 to TRBJ2-7; D call uncertain. The CDR3 runs to 13 residues. Germline V gene sequence: CDR1 SGHRS, CDR2 YFSETQ. V lost 0 bases, J lost 3 bases, and 7 bases lay in between. In nucleotides, the CDR3 is TGCGCCAGCAGCTTGGACGGTTTCTACGAGCAGTACTTC. Encoded protein: CASSLDGFYEQYF.